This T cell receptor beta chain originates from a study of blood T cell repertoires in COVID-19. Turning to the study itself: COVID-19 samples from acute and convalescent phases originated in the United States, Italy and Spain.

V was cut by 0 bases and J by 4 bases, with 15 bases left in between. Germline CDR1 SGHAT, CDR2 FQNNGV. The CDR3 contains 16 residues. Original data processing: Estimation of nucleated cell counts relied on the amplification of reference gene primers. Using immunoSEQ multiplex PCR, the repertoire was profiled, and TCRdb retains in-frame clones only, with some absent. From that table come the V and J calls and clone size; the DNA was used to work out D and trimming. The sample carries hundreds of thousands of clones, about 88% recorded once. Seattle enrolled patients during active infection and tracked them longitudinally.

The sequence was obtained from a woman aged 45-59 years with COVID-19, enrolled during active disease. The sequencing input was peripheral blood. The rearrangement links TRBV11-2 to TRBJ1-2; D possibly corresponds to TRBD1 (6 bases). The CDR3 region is CASSLDGGAIGYGYTF. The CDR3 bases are TGTGCCAGCAGCTTAGACGGGGGGGCTATTGGCTATGGCTACACCTTC. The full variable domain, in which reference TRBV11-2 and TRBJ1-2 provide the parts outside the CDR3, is EAGVAQSPRYKIIEKRQSVAFWCNPISGHATLYWYQQILGQGPKLLIQFQNNGVVDDSQLPKDRFSAERLKGVDSTLKIQPAKLEDSAVYLCASSLDGGAIGYGYTFGSGTRLTVV.